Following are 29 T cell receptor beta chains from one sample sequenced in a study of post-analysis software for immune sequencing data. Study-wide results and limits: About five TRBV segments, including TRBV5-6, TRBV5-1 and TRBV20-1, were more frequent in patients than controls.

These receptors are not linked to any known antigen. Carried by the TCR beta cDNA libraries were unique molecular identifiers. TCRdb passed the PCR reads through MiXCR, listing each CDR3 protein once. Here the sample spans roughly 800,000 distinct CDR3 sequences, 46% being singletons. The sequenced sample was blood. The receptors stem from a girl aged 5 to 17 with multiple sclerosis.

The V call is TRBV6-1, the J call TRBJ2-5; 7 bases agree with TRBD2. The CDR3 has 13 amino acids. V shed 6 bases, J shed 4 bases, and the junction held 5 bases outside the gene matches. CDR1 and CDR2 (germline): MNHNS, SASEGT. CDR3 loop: CASRAGVRETQYF. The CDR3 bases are TGTGCCAGCAGGGCGGGGGTGCGAGAGACCCAGTACTTC.

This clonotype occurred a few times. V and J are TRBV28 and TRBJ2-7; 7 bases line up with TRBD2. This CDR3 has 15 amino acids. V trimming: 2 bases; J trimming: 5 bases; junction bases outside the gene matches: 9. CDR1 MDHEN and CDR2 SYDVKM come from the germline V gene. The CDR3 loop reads CASSLVGGSPNEQYF. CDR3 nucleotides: TGTGCCAGCAGTTTAGTAGGCGGGAGCCCCAACGAGCAGTACTTC.

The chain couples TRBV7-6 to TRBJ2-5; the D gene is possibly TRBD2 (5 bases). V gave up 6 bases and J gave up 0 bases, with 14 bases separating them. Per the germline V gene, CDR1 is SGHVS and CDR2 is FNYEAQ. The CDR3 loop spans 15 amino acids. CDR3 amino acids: CASSSDSLHQETQYF. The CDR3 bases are TGTGCCAGCAGTTCGGACTCACTCCACCAAGAGACCCAGTACTTC.

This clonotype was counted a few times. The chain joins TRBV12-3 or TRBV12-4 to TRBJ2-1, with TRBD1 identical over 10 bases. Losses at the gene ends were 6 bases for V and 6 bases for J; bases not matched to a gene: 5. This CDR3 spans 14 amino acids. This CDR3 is CASRPGQGSNEQFF. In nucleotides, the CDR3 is TGTGCCAGCAGACCGGGACAGGGGTCCAATGAGCAGTTCTTC.

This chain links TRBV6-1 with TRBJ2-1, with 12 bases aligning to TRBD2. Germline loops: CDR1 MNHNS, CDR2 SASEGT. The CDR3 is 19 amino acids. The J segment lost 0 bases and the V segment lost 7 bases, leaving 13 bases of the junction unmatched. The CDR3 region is CASTRRLAGGRSSYNEQFF. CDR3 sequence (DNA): TGTGCCAGCACCCGACGGCTAGCGGGAGGGCGGAGCTCCTACAATGAGCAGTTCTTC.

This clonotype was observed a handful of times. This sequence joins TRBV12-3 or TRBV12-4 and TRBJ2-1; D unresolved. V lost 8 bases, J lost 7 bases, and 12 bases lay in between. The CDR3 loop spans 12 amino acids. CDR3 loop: CASLSLENEQFF. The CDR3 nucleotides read TGTGCCAGCCTCTCACTGGAGAATGAGCAGTTCTTC.

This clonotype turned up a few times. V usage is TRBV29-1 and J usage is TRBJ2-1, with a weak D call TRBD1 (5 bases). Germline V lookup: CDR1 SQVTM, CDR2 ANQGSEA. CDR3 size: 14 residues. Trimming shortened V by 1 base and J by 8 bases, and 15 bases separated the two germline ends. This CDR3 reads CSVEAVVQGYEQFF. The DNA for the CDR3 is TGCAGCGTTGAAGCCGTAGTCCAGGGTTATGAGCAGTTCTTC.

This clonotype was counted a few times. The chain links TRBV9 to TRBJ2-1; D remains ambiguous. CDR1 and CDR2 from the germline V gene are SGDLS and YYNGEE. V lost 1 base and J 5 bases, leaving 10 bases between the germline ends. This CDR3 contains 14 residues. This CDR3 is CASSVNRIHNEQFF. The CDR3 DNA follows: TGTGCCAGCAGCGTAAACCGGATCCACAATGAGCAGTTCTTC.

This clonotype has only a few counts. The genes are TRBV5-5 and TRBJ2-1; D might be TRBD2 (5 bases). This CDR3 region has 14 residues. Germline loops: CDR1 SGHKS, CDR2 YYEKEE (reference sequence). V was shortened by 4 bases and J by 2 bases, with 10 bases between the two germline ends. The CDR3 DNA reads TGTGCCAGCAGCGTACTAGTGCCCTACAATGAGCAGTTCTTC. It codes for CASSVLVPYNEQFF.

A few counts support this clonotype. The CDR3 nucleotides are TGTGCCAGCAGCTTAATTAAGGGTGAGACCCAGTACTTC. Translation: CASSLIKGETQYF. The genes are TRBV7-3 and TRBJ2-5, with D unresolved. The length of the CDR3 is 13 residues. Trimming removed 1 base from V and 5 bases from J, with 8 bases in between. Germline assignment: CDR1 SGHTA and CDR2 FQGTGA.

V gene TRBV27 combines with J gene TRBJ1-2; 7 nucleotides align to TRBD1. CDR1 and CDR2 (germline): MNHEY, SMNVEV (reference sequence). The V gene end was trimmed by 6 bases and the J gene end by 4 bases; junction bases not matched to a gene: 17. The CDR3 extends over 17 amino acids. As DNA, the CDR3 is TGTGCCAGCAGCGGGATCCAGGGGGGGGAGCGCTTCTATGGCTACACCTTC. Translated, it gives CASSGIQGGERFYGYTF.

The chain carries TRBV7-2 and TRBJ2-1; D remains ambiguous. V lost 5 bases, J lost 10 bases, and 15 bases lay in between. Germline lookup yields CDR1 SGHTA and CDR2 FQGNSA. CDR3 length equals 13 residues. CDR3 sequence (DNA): TGTGCCAGCAGCAGCGACTTTACCGGGGAGCAGTTCTTC. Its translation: CASSSDFTGEQFF. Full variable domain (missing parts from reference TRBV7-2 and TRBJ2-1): GAGVSQSPSNKVTEKGKDVELRCDPISGHTALYWYRQSLGQGLEFLIYFQGNSAPDKSGLPSDRFSAERTGGSVSTLTIQRTQQEDSAVYLCASSSDFTGEQFFGPGTRLTVL.

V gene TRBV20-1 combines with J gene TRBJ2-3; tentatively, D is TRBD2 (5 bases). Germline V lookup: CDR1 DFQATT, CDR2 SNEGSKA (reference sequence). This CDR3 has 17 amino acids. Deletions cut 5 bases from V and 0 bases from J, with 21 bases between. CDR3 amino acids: CSAGGPRGLSSTDTQYF. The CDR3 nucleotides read TGCAGTGCTGGAGGCCCCAGAGGGCTATCTAGCACAGATACGCAGTATTTT.

The DNA of the CDR3 is TGCAGTGCTAGTTCGGCGGGAGAAGAGACCCAGTACTTC. Translating gives CSASSAGEETQYF. The chain couples TRBV20-1 to TRBJ2-5; TRBD2 matches at 7 bases. The germline V gene encodes CDR1 DFQATT and CDR2 SNEGSKA (reference sequence). This CDR3 spans 13 amino acids. After removal of 3 bases from V and 3 bases from J, the junction contained 4 bases not matched to a gene.

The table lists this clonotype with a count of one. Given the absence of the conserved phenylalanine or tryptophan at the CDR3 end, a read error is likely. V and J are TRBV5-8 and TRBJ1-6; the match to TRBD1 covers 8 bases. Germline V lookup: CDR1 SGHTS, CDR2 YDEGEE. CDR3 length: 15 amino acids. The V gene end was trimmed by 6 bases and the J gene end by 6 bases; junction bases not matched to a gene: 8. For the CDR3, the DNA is TGTGCCAGCACCGCGGGACAGGCGCCTAATTCACCCCTCCACGTT. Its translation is CASTAGQAPNSPLHV.

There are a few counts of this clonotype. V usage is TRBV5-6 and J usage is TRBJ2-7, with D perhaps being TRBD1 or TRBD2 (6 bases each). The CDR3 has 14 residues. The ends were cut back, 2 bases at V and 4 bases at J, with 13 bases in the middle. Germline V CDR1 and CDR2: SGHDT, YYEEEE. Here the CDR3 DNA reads TGTGCCAGCAGCTTTAGCCGGGGGCTATACGAGCAGTACTTC. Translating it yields CASSFSRGLYEQYF.

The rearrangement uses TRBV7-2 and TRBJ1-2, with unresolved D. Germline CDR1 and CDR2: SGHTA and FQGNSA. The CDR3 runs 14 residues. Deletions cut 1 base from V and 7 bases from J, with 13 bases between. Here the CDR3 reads CASSLGGPGTGYTF. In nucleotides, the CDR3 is TGTGCCAGCAGCTTAGGTGGTCCAGGAACTGGCTACACCTTC.

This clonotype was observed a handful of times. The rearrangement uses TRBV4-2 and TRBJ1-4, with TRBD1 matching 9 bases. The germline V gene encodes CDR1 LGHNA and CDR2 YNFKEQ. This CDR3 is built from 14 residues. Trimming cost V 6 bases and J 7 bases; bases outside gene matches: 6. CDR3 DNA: TGTGCCAGCAGTAATACAGGGGGCACTGAAAAACTGTTTTTT. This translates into CASSNTGGTEKLFF.

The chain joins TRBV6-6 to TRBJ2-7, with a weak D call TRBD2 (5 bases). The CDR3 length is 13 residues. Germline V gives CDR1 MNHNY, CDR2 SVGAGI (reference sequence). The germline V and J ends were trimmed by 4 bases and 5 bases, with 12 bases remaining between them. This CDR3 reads CASSWTARNEQYF. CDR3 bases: TGTGCCAGCAGTTGGACTGCGCGCAACGAGCAGTACTTC.

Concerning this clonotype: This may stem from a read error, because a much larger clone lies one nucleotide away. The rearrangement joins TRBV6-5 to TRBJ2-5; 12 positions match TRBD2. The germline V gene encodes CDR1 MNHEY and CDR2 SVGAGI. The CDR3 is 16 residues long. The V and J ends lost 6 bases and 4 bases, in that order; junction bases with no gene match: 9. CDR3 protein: CASSPLTSGSGETQYF. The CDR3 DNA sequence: TGTGCCAGCAGCCCGCTGACTAGCGGGAGCGGAGAGACCCAGTACTTC.

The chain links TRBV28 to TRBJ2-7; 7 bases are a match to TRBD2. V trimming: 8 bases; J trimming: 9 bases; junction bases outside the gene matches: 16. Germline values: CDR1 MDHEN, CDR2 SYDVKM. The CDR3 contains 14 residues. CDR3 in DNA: TGTGCCAGCGGCCAGACCCAGGGAGGGTATCGGCAGTACTTC. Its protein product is CASGQTQGGYRQYF.

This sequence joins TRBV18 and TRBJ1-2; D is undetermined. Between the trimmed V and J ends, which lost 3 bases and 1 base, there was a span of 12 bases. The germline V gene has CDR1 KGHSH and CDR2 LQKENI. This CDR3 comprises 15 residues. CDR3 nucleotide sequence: TGTGCCAGCTCACCGAAGACAAAGAATAACTATGGCTACACCTTC. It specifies CASSPKTKNNYGYTF.

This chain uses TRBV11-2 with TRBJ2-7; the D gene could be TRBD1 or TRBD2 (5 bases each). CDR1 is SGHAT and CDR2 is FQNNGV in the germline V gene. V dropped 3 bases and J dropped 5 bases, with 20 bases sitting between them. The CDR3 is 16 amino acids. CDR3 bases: TGTGCCAGCAGCTTGCGAGAATGGGGGTTCTTCGACGAGCAGTACTTC. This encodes CASSLREWGFFDEQYF.

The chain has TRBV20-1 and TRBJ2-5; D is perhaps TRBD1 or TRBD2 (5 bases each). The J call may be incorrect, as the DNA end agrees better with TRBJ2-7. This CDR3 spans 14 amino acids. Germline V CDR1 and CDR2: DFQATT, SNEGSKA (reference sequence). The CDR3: CSAKRTSGNHEQYF. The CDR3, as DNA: TGCAGTGCTAAGCGGACCTCAGGGAACCACGAGCAGTACTTC.

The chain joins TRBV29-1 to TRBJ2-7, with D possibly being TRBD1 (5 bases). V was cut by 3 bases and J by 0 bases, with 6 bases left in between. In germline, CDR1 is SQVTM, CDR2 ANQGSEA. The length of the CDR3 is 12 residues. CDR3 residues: CSVDQGSYEQYF. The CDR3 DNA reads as TGCAGCGTTGATCAGGGCTCCTACGAGCAGTACTTC.

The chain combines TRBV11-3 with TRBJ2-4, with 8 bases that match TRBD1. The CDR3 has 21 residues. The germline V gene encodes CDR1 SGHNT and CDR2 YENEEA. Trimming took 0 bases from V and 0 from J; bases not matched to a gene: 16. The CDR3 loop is CASSLDRWTGPVKAAKNIQYF. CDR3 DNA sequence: TGTGCCAGCAGCTTAGACAGATGGACAGGGCCGGTGAAAGCAGCCAAAAACATTCAGTACTTC.

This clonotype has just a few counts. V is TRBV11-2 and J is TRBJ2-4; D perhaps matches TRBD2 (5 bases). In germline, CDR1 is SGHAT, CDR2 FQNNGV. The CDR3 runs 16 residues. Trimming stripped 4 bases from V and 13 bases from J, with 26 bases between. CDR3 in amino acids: CASSSDAVPSTWEQYF. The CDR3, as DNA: TGTGCCAGCAGCTCCGACGCGGTCCCCAGTACGTGGGAGCAGTACTTC.

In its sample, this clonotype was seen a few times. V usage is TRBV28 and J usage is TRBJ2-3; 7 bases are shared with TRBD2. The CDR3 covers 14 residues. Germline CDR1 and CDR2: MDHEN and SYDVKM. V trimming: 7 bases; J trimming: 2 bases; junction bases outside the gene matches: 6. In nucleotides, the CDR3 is TGTGCCAGCACCCCCGGGAGGTCCACAGATACGCAGTATTTT. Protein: CASTPGRSTDTQYF.

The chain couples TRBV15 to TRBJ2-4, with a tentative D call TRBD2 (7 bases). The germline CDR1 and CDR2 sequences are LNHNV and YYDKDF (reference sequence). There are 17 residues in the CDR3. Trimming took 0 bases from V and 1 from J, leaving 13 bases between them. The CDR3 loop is CATSREPGDYAKNIQYF. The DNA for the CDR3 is TGTGCCACCAGCAGAGAGCCAGGGGACTACGCCAAAAACATTCAGTACTTC.